What follows are 25 T cell receptor beta chains derived from one specimen sequenced in a study of T cell responses to AZD1222 COVID-19 vaccine. Repertoires were generated with immunoSEQ multiplex PCR, while TCRdb's copy carries only in-frame clones and drops some. The sample shows some 160,000 clones, roughly 92% of them seen only once. The starting material was peripheral blood, obtained on day 0 of AZD1222 vaccination. The receptors come from an adult in good health.

The V gene is TRBV3-1 (or the pseudogene TRBV3-2), the J gene TRBJ2-1; 10 bases match TRBD2. This CDR3 spans 17 amino acids. V gave up 0 bases and J gave up 6 bases; unmatched junction bases: 8. CDR1 LGHDT and CDR2 YNNKEL come from the germline V gene (reference sequence). CDR3 DNA sequence: TGTGCCAGCAGCCAAGATCTTATAGCTAGCGGGAGCAATGAGCAGTTCTTC. Translation gives CASSQDLIASGSNEQFF.

V and J are TRBV19 and TRBJ1-5; D not resolved. Germline CDR1 and CDR2: LNHDA and SQIVND (reference sequence). The V gene lost 0 bases and the J gene lost 0 bases, with 9 bases spanning the gap. CDR3 length: 16 residues. Here the CDR3 DNA reads TGTGCCAGTAGTATAGATGAAGGAGTTAGCAATCAGCCCCAGCATTTT. It specifies CASSIDEGVSNQPQHF. Together with reference TRBV19 and TRBJ1-5, the CDR3 gives the full variable domain: DGGITQSPKYLFRKEGQNVTLSCEQNLNHDAMYWYRQDPGQGLRLIYYSQIVNDFQKGDIAEGYSVSREKKESFPLTVTSAQKNPTAFYLCASSIDEGVSNQPQHFGDGTRLSIL.

This clone has only one observation. The rearrangement joins TRBV4-3 to TRBJ1-6; the match to TRBD1 covers 9 bases. Trimming at V came to 6 bases and at J to 5 bases, leaving 8 bases not matched to a gene. The CDR3 runs to 16 residues. In germline, CDR1 is LGHNA, CDR2 YSLEER. CDR3 in amino acids: CASSRDRDSNNSPLHF. In nucleotides, the CDR3 is TGCGCCAGCAGTCGGGACAGGGATAGTAATAATTCACCCCTCCACTTT.

CDR3 in amino acids: CASTITGGRTEAFF. The CDR3 DNA is TGTGCCAGCACCATAACAGGGGGGCGGACTGAAGCTTTCTTT. The chain links TRBV11-2 to TRBJ1-1; TRBD1 matches 8 bases. CDR3 length: 14 residues. The V segment lost 7 bases and the J segment 5 bases; nucleotides outside the gene matches: 9. The V gene's germline CDR1 is SGHAT and CDR2 FQNNGV.

V gene TRBV12-3 or TRBV12-4 combines with J gene TRBJ1-1; 7 bases map to TRBD1. CDR3 length: 13 amino acids. Losses at the gene ends were 5 bases for V and 9 bases for J; bases not matched to a gene: 9. The CDR3 loop is CASSKGQPTKAFF. CDR3 in DNA: TGTGCCAGCAGTAAGGGACAGCCCACAAAAGCTTTCTTT.

The CDR3 sequence: CASSGLAGGPNEQFF. The DNA of the CDR3 is TGTGCCAGCTCGGGACTAGCGGGAGGGCCCAATGAGCAGTTCTTC. The chain is built from TRBV2 and TRBJ2-1; 16 bases are shared with TRBD2. The J segment lost 6 bases and the V segment lost 8 bases, leaving 4 bases of the junction unmatched. From germline, CDR1 is SNHLY and CDR2 FYNNEI. CDR3 size: 15 residues.

The rearrangement uses TRBV9 and TRBJ2-3; 10 bases align to TRBD2. Germline values: CDR1 SGDLS, CDR2 YYNGEE. This CDR3 region has 15 residues. J gave up 8 bases and V 4 bases, and 10 bases lay outside the gene matches. The CDR3 region is CASSLAAGTSVTQYF. The CDR3 bases are TGTGCCAGCAGCCTCGCCGCCGGGACTAGCGTTACGCAGTATTTT.

The chain combines TRBV6-6 with TRBJ1-6, with 7 positions matching TRBD1. The CDR3 extends over 15 amino acids. The J segment lost 7 bases and the V segment lost 5 bases, leaving 8 bases of the junction unmatched. Germline CDR1 and CDR2: MNHNY and SVGAGI (reference sequence). The CDR3 region is CASSRTGTANSPLHF. The CDR3 bases are TGTGCCAGCAGTCGGACCGGGACAGCGAATTCACCCCTCCACTTT.

This chain joins TRBV19 and TRBJ1-3; D ambiguous. This CDR3 has 15 residues. V lost 0 bases to trimming and J lost 0 bases, with 6 bases between them. Looked up from germline, CDR1 is LNHDA and CDR2 is SQIVND (reference sequence). The CDR3 nucleotides read TGTGCCAGTAGTATAGATCCCCGCTCTGGAAACACCATATATTTT. Protein product: CASSIDPRSGNTIYF. The full variable domain, with the rest looked up from reference TRBV19 and TRBJ1-3, is DGGITQSPKYLFRKEGQNVTLSCEQNLNHDAMYWYRQDPGQGLRLIYYSQIVNDFQKGDIAEGYSVSREKKESFPLTVTSAQKNPTAFYLCASSIDPRSGNTIYFGEGSWLTVV.

The V and J genes are TRBV4-2 and TRBJ1-2, with unresolved D. Germline V CDR1 and CDR2: LGHNA, YNFKEQ. This CDR3 is built from 12 residues. V was pared by 0 bases and J by 5 bases, with 4 bases between. The CDR3 reads CASSQDRYGYTF. The CDR3 DNA reads as TGTGCCAGCAGCCAAGATAGGTATGGCTACACCTTC.

The chain combines TRBV2 with TRBJ1-6, with TRBD1 as a possible D gene (6 bases). The CDR3 extends over 14 amino acids. The V end lost 6 bases, the J end lost 9 bases, and 15 bases lay between the germline ends. CDR1 and CDR2 (germline): SNHLY, FYNNEI. CDR3 sequence (DNA): TGTGCCAGCAGCAAGGACAGATTAATTTCACCCCTCCACTTT. The encoded protein is CASSKDRLISPLHF.

The chain employs TRBV10-3 and TRBJ2-3, with TRBD2 identical over 11 bases. Germline CDR1 ENHRY, CDR2 SYGVKD. The CDR3 covers 17 residues. Unmatched junction bases numbered 8, after V lost 4 bases and J lost 2 bases. CDR3 sequence (DNA): TGTGCCATCAGTGGGCCGGGACTAGCGGCCTCCACAGATACGCAGTATTTT. This translates into CAISGPGLAASTDTQYF.

V and J are TRBV5-4 and TRBJ2-7, with 7 bases lining up with TRBD2. Germline CDR1 reads SGHNT; CDR2 reads YYREEE (reference sequence). This CDR3 is built from 15 residues. The V segment lost 2 bases and the J segment 3 bases; nucleotides outside the gene matches: 8. CDR3 in amino acids: CASSFKGGSFYEQYF. The CDR3 DNA reads as TGTGCCAGCAGCTTTAAAGGCGGGAGTTTCTACGAGCAGTACTTC. Drawing the rest from reference TRBV5-4 and TRBJ2-7, the complete variable domain is ETGVTQSPTHLIKTRGQQVTLRCSSQSGHNTVSWYQQALGQGPQFIFQYYREEENGRGNFPPRFSGLQFPNYSSELNVNALELDDSALYLCASSFKGGSFYEQYFGPGTRLTVT.

This sequence joins TRBV15 and TRBJ1-3, with D perhaps TRBD1 (6 bases). Germline CDR1 is LNHNV and CDR2 is YYDKDF (reference sequence). The CDR3 contains 14 residues. The germline V and J ends were trimmed by 5 bases and 6 bases, with 14 bases remaining between them. CDR3 DNA sequence: TGTGCCACCAGCTCCCCAACAGGGTCAAACACCATATATTTT. This gives the protein CATSSPTGSNTIYF.

The J gene is TRBJ2-3, the V gene TRBV5-1; a weak D match, TRBD2 (7 bases). The CDR3 totals 14 residues. Per germline, CDR1 SGHRS and CDR2 YFSETQ. V shed 4 bases and J shed 5 bases, with 14 bases lying between them. The CDR3 reads CASSPWGGRDTQYF. The CDR3, as DNA: TGCGCCAGCAGCCCTTGGGGGGGGCGAGATACGCAGTATTTT.

V gene TRBV30 combines with J gene TRBJ2-7, with no clear D. CDR1 and CDR2 from the germline V gene are GTSNPN and SVGIG (reference sequence). Trimming removed 2 bases at V and 10 bases at J, with 12 bases between. The CDR3 sequence is 11 residues long. The CDR3 here is CAWSTRQVQYF. For the CDR3, the DNA is TGTGCCTGGAGTACCCGGCAGGTTCAGTACTTC.

J is TRBJ2-2 and V is TRBV3-1 (or the pseudogene TRBV3-2); D is undetermined. Germline CDR1 LGHDT, CDR2 YNNKEL (reference sequence). Between the trimmed V and J ends, which lost 0 bases and 4 bases, there was a span of 15 bases. The CDR3 spans 17 residues. This chain's CDR3 is CASSQDPRRLGTGELFF. In nucleotides, the CDR3 is TGTGCCAGCAGCCAAGATCCTCGCAGGTTGGGCACCGGGGAGCTGTTTTTT.

The chain employs TRBV15 and TRBJ2-3; 8 bases map to TRBD1. The J segment lost 0 bases and the V segment lost 5 bases, leaving 13 bases of the junction unmatched. The CDR3 sequence is 18 residues long. CDR1 is LNHNV and CDR2 is YYDKDF in the germline V gene (reference sequence). The CDR3 sequence is CATSPRQGRILSTDTQYF. CDR3 bases: TGTGCCACCAGCCCAAGACAGGGGAGGATTCTTAGCACAGATACGCAGTATTTT. The whole variable domain, filled in from reference TRBV15 and TRBJ2-3, reads DAMVIQNPRYQVTQFGKPVTLSCSQTLNHNVMYWYQQKSSQAPKLLFHYYDKDFNNEADTPDNFQSRRPNTSFCFLDIRSPGLGDTAMYLCATSPRQGRILSTDTQYFGPGTRLTVL.

The chain joins TRBV27 to TRBJ1-1, with D tentatively TRBD1 (5 bases). Germline V CDR1 and CDR2: MNHEY, SMNVEV (reference sequence). V was trimmed by 8 bases and J by 4 bases, leaving 17 bases between them. The CDR3 runs 14 residues. The CDR3 protein is CASHQGRPTTEAFF. In DNA, the CDR3 is TGTGCCAGCCATCAGGGACGCCCTACCACTGAAGCTTTCTTT.

V is TRBV5-4 and J is TRBJ1-2; 8 positions agree with TRBD1. The CDR3 length is 13 residues. J gave up 7 bases and V 1 base, and 3 bases lay outside the gene matches. Germline assignment: CDR1 SGHNT and CDR2 YYREEE (reference sequence). The CDR3 spells CASSLKTGAGYTF. CDR3 bases: TGTGCCAGCAGCTTGAAGACAGGGGCTGGCTACACCTTC.

The chain uses TRBV5-1 and TRBJ2-2; 7 nucleotides align to TRBD1. The CDR3 covers 15 residues. Per the germline V gene, CDR1 is SGHRS and CDR2 is YFSETQ. V lost 4 bases and J lost 6; bases outside the gene matches: 9. The CDR3 nucleotides are TGCGCCAGCAGCCTCCCACGACAGGGTCCCGGGGAGCTGTTTTTT. Protein product: CASSLPRQGPGELFF.

This rearrangement joins TRBV5-4 to TRBJ2-1, with 8 nucleotides matching TRBD1. Germline values: CDR1 SGHNT, CDR2 YYREEE (reference sequence). The CDR3 totals 13 residues. With 3 bases clipped from V and 9 bases from J, the junction kept 5 bases outside the gene matches. The CDR3 DNA reads TGTGCCAGCAGCTATGGACAGGGTGGTGAGCAGTTCTTC. As protein: CASSYGQGGEQFF.

CDR3 sequence: CASSPTGVLNQPQHF. The CDR3 DNA follows: TGTGCCAGCAGCCCGACGGGGGTCCTAAATCAGCCCCAGCATTTT. The chain recombines TRBV6-2 or TRBV6-3 with TRBJ1-5; D might be TRBD1 (5 bases). The CDR3 loop spans 15 amino acids. The germline CDR1 and CDR2 sequences are MNHEY and SVGEGT. V shed 6 bases and J shed 4 bases, with 16 bases lying between them.

This clone is labeled as medium-sized (0.01 to 0.1%). This chain joins TRBV2 and TRBJ2-7, with 11 bases aligning to TRBD1. In germline, CDR1 is SNHLY, CDR2 FYNNEI. Trimming took 10 bases from V and 2 from J; bases not matched to a gene: 13. This CDR3 has 16 residues. The CDR3 spells CATATIWTGGAYEQYF. CDR3 coding DNA: TGTGCCACCGCCACGATCTGGACAGGGGGCGCCTACGAGCAGTACTTC.

The genes are TRBV29-1 and TRBJ2-2; tentative D call: TRBD1 (6 bases). Germline V gene sequence: CDR1 SQVTM, CDR2 ANQGSEA. Trimming left V 1 base short and J 6 bases short, with 12 bases between. The CDR3 runs 14 residues. The CDR3, as DNA: TGCAGCGTTGAAGGCCAGGGGCGAGCCGGGGAGCTGTTTTTT. It encodes CSVEGQGRAGELFF.